This passage covers 31 T cell receptor beta chains from one sample sequenced in a study of blood T cells in healthy people across ages. The use of a sample-barcoded 5' primer and a J-beta primer mix characterized a second PCR of 7 to 11 cycles. TCRdb reprocessed the 5' RACE reads with MiXCR, giving one entry per CDR3 protein. The profile shows 700,000 to 900,000 distinct CDR3 sequences, approximately 24% of them singletons. These records were also assigned to another study, of T cells of mothers and their children.

Sequenced material: blood. These receptors originate from a boy younger than 18 in good health.

V usage is TRBV7-2 and J usage is TRBJ2-7, with 7 bases that match TRBD1. Germline loops: CDR1 SGHTA, CDR2 FQGNSA. Trimming at V came to 2 bases and at J to 7 bases, leaving 11 bases not matched to a gene. The CDR3 extends over 15 amino acids. CDR3 DNA: TGTGCCAGCAGCTTAAAACGCACAGGGGTAGGGGAGCAGTACTTC. This codes for CASSLKRTGVGEQYF.

This clonotype was recorded many times. The J gene is TRBJ2-3, the V gene TRBV3-1, with unresolved D. CDR3 length: 13 amino acids. Trimming stripped 3 bases from V and 2 bases from J, with 6 bases between. From germline, CDR1 is LGHDT and CDR2 YNNKEL (reference sequence). CDR3: CASSQLSTDTQYF. The DNA for the CDR3 is TGTGCCAGCAGCCAGCTCTCCACAGATACGCAGTATTTT.

The CDR3 here is CASTAGRSYTF. CDR3 coding DNA: TGTGCCAGCACCGCCGGGCGGTCCTACACCTTC. V is TRBV28 and J is TRBJ1-2; D not certain. V was clipped by 7 bases and J by 10 bases, with 13 bases between them. Germline CDR1 MDHEN, CDR2 SYDVKM. CDR3 length: 11 amino acids.

This clonotype was counted between two and nine times. The J gene is TRBJ2-7, the V gene TRBV12-3 or TRBV12-4; 15 bases map to TRBD2. The assigned J gene may be wrong: the sequence end matches TRBJ2-1 better. The CDR3 length is 14 residues. As DNA, the CDR3 is TGTGCCAGCGTGGGGACTAGCGGGGGGTACGAGCAGTTCTTC. It translates to CASVGTSGGYEQFF.

This clonotype was counted only a few times. The V gene is TRBV4-2, the J gene TRBJ1-2; TRBD1 matches at 12 bases. The CDR3 consists of 15 residues. V lost 4 bases and J lost 8; bases outside the gene matches: 8. Germline loops: CDR1 LGHNA, CDR2 YNFKEQ. The CDR3 coding sequence is TGTGCCAGCAGCCCTTTGGGACAGGGGGCGAGAGGCTACACCTTC. Translating it yields CASSPLGQGARGYTF.

The table lists this clonotype with many counts. This rearrangement joins TRBV18 to TRBJ2-1; the match to TRBD1 covers 10 bases. V lost 4 bases and J lost 8; bases outside the gene matches: 8. The germline gives CDR1 KGHSH, CDR2 LQKENI. The CDR3 length is 15 residues. The CDR3 reads CASSQRDRGLYEQFF. CDR3 DNA: TGTGCCAGCTCACAACGGGACAGGGGATTGTATGAGCAGTTCTTC.

This clonotype has a handful of counts. The genes are TRBV14 and TRBJ2-1; 11 bases map to TRBD2. Germline V gives CDR1 SGHDN, CDR2 FVKESK. There are 15 residues in the CDR3. J was trimmed by 12 bases and V by 0 bases; bases with no gene match: 7. The chain's CDR3 is CASSQERLAGILQFF. CDR3 DNA: TGTGCCAGCAGCCAAGAGAGACTAGCGGGGATACTGCAGTTCTTC. The whole variable domain, remainder taken from reference TRBV14 and TRBJ2-1, is EAGVTQFPSHSVIEKGQTVTLRCDPISGHDNLYWYRRVMGKEIKFLLHFVKESKQDESGMPNNRFLAERTGGTYSTLKVQPAELEDSGVYFCASSQERLAGILQFFGPGTRLTVL.

This clonotype was observed a handful of times. The chain uses TRBV5-1 and TRBJ2-5; a weak D match, TRBD2 (6 bases). The J call could be wrong; TRBJ2-1 is a better fit for the DNA end. The CDR3 runs 14 residues. Germline-derived CDR1 and CDR2 are SGHRS and YFSETQ. CDR3 sequence (DNA): TGCGCCAGCATCTGGGACTTCTATTACAATGAGCAGTTCTTC. Translating it yields CASIWDFYYNEQFF.

The chain uses TRBV20-1 and TRBJ2-7, with 8 bases aligning to TRBD2. V lost 5 bases to trimming and J lost 3 bases; unmatched junction nucleotides: 12. Germline V gives CDR1 DFQATT, CDR2 SNEGSKA (reference sequence). This CDR3 has 15 amino acids. The CDR3 loop reads CSASYLVAGNYEQYF. The CDR3 DNA follows: TGCAGTGCTTCGTACCTGGTAGCGGGGAACTACGAGCAGTACTTC.

This clonotype was seen more than once but under ten times. This rearrangement joins TRBV7-9 to TRBJ2-5, with D uncertain. V was pared by 5 bases and J by 10 bases, with 11 bases between. Germline V gene sequence: CDR1 SEHNR, CDR2 FQNEAQ (reference sequence). The CDR3 is made up of 11 amino acids. The CDR3 loop reads CASSLIEDQYF. The CDR3 DNA sequence: TGTGCCAGCAGCCTAATAGAAGACCAGTACTTC.

This clonotype was picked up a small number of times. The rearrangement uses TRBV12-3 or TRBV12-4 and TRBJ2-1; 13 bases are a match to TRBD2. V lost 8 bases, J lost 7 bases, and 5 bases stayed unmatched. The CDR3 runs to 14 residues. The CDR3 sequence: CASGRTSGSNEQFF. In DNA form, the CDR3 reads TGTGCCAGCGGTAGGACTAGCGGGAGTAATGAGCAGTTCTTC.

Here the CDR3 DNA reads TGCGCCAGCAGCTTACAGGGGAACCCCAATGAAAAACTGTTTTTT. Amino acids: CASSLQGNPNEKLFF. V and J are TRBV5-1 and TRBJ1-4; 7 bases fit TRBD1. Germline assignment: CDR1 SGHRS and CDR2 YFSETQ. This CDR3 is 15 amino acids long. Trimming cost V 2 bases and J 5 bases; bases outside gene matches: 6.

In this sample, this clonotype turned up a few times. The chain couples TRBV6-9 to TRBJ2-1; TRBD1 agrees at 7 bases. This CDR3 has 16 amino acids. Trimming took 0 bases from V and 0 from J; bases not matched to a gene: 2. Looked up from germline, CDR1 is MNHGY and CDR2 is SVAAGI. CDR3 sequence reads: CASSYSGQYSYNEQFF. For the CDR3, the DNA is TGTGCCAGCAGTTATTCGGGACAGTACTCCTACAATGAGCAGTTCTTC.

This chain links TRBV7-2 with TRBJ2-3; 14 positions match TRBD2. CDR1 is SGHTA and CDR2 is FQGNSA in the germline V gene. Losses at the gene ends were 4 bases for V and 3 bases for J; bases not matched to a gene: 3. This CDR3 region has 16 residues. CDR3 loop: CASSWTSGGRTDTQYF. The DNA for the CDR3 is TGTGCCAGCAGCTGGACTAGCGGGGGGAGGACAGATACGCAGTATTTT.

The chain is built from TRBV19 and TRBJ2-3; 7 positions agree with TRBD1. Germline V gene lookup returns CDR1 LNHDA and CDR2 SQIVND (reference sequence). This CDR3 spans 15 amino acids. V trimming: 5 bases; J trimming: 2 bases; junction bases outside the gene matches: 7. The chain's CDR3 is CASSASGTATDTQYF. The CDR3 nucleotides read TGTGCCAGTAGTGCGTCCGGGACAGCCACAGATACGCAGTATTTT.

Remarks on this clonotype: A junction boundary mismatches the germline segment, possibly from a read error. The chain couples TRBV24-1 to TRBJ2-2, with 8 positions matching TRBD1. Germline values: CDR1 KGHDR, CDR2 SFDVKD. This CDR3 is built from 17 residues. The CDR3 region is CATSVSGGKGRTGALFF. The CDR3, as DNA: TGTGCCACCAGTGTCTCAGGGGGCAAGGGACGGACCGGGGCGCTGTTTTTT.

This clonotype has more than one count but fewer than ten. A much larger clone differs from this one at a single base, so this may be a read error. This chain joins TRBV28 and TRBJ1-6; perhaps TRBD1 as D (5 bases). Germline CDR1 is MDHEN and CDR2 is SYDVKM. The V end was cut by 3 bases, the J end by 6 bases, with 9 bases between. This CDR3 is built from 14 residues. DNA for the CDR3: TGTGCCAGCAGTTTCAGGGTTCCTAATTCACCCCTCCACTTT. It specifies CASSFRVPNSPLHF.

J is TRBJ1-2 and V is TRBV7-9, with 8 bases fitting TRBD1. This CDR3 contains 14 residues. In germline, CDR1 is SEHNR, CDR2 FQNEAQ (reference sequence). Trimming cost V 3 bases and J 7 bases; bases outside gene matches: 7. The CDR3 DNA is TGTGCCAGCAGCTTCCCGACAGGGGAGCGTGGCTACACCTTC. It is translated as CASSFPTGERGYTF.

V and J are TRBV12-3 or TRBV12-4 and TRBJ2-5; 7 bases map to TRBD1. TRBJ2-7 matches the DNA end more closely, so the J call is doubtful. There are 14 residues in the CDR3. CDR3 protein: CASKLTGPHYEQYF. Written as DNA, the CDR3 is TGTGCCAGCAAGCTGACAGGGCCCCACTACGAGCAGTACTTC.

The CDR3 DNA reads as TGTGCCAGCAGCAGGGGGACAGGGAAAAGGATTGAAGCTTTCTTT. This gives the protein CASSRGTGKRIEAFF. This chain connects TRBV21-1 to TRBJ1-1; the table's D call, TRBD1, was not checked against the DNA. TRBV21-1 is a pseudogene locus. The CDR3 loop spans 15 amino acids.

In nucleotides, the CDR3 is TGCGCCAGCAGCTATCAGGGGGATCTCAATCAGCCCCAGCATTTT. Protein sequence: CASSYQGDLNQPQHF. The chain uses TRBV5-1 and TRBJ1-5; 7 nucleotides match TRBD1. The length of the CDR3 is 15 residues. The J segment lost 3 bases and the V segment lost 3 bases, leaving 6 bases of the junction unmatched. Germline CDR1 reads SGHRS; CDR2 reads YFSETQ.

The V call is TRBV7-9, the J call TRBJ1-5; D uncertain. The CDR3 is 13 residues long. V was clipped by 3 bases and J by 4 bases, with 7 bases between them. Germline-derived CDR1 and CDR2 are SEHNR and FQNEAQ (reference sequence). The CDR3 spells CASSFGVNQPQHF. The CDR3 DNA is TGTGCCAGCAGCTTCGGGGTAAATCAGCCCCAGCATTTT.

The gene calls are TRBV29-1 and TRBJ2-5, with D uncertain. The J call may be faulty, since TRBJ2-7 better matches the DNA end. The germline gives CDR1 SQVTM, CDR2 ANQGSEA. CDR3 length equals 11 residues. DNA of the CDR3: TGCAGCGTTCAGAACAGCAACGAGCAGTACTTC. Translating it yields CSVQNSNEQYF.

Concerning this clonotype: Sequence at one end of the junction differs from germline and may be a read error. The V call is TRBV5-6, the J call TRBJ1-1, with D unresolved. Germline V lookup: CDR1 SGHDT, CDR2 YYEEEE. The CDR3 extends over 16 amino acids. In nucleotides, the CDR3 is TGTGCCAGCAGCTTGGGCCCAGGCTACATGAACACTGAAGCTGTCTTT. It encodes CASSLGPGYMNTEAVF.

In this sample, this clonotype turned up a few times. The genes are TRBV7-3 and TRBJ2-5; TRBD2 agrees at 7 bases. CDR3 length: 15 residues. The germline V gene encodes CDR1 SGHTA and CDR2 FQGTGA. V lost 4 bases and J lost 5; bases outside the gene matches: 10. Written as DNA, the CDR3 is TGTGCCAGCAGCTCAGGGACTACCCCTGGGGAGACCCAGTACTTC. Protein: CASSSGTTPGETQYF.

V usage is TRBV2 and J usage is TRBJ2-3; the match to TRBD1 covers 10 bases. The CDR3 loop spans 16 amino acids. Unmatched junction bases numbered 9, after V lost 6 bases and J lost 3 bases. The germline gives CDR1 SNHLY, CDR2 FYNNEI. DNA for the CDR3: TGTGCCAGCAGCCCCGGGACAGGGGTAAGGACAGATACGCAGTATTTT. Translating it yields CASSPGTGVRTDTQYF. The full variable domain, completed using reference TRBV2 and TRBJ2-3, is EPEVTQTPSHQVTQMGQEVILRCVPISNHLYFYWYRQILGQKVEFLVSFYNNEISEKSEIFDDQFSVERPDGSNFTLKIRSTKLEDSAMYFCASSPGTGVRTDTQYFGPGTRLTVL.

This clonotype has a handful of counts. This chain uses TRBV10-3 with TRBJ2-1; tentatively, D is TRBD1 or TRBD2 (6 bases each). The CDR3 spans 15 residues. Germline CDR1 ENHRY, CDR2 SYGVKD. Trimming shortened V by 10 bases and J by 8 bases, and 24 bases separated the two germline ends. CDR3 DNA: TGTGCCACCCGGTTGGGGGGCGATGTCGATGATGAGCAGTTCTTC. Its protein product is CATRLGGDVDDEQFF.

The rearrangement joins TRBV12-3 or TRBV12-4 to TRBJ2-1; 9 nucleotides agree with TRBD1. With V trimmed by 7 bases and J by 0 bases, 10 bases remained unmatched. This CDR3 comprises 17 residues. The CDR3 loop is CASIPTGTGSSYNEQFF. The CDR3 nucleotides are TGTGCCAGCATTCCCACCGGGACAGGGAGCTCCTACAATGAGCAGTTCTTC.

The V gene is TRBV27, the J gene TRBJ2-1; 7 positions match TRBD1. V shed 5 bases and J 6 bases; nucleotides not matched to a gene: 10. Germline V CDR1 and CDR2: MNHEY, SMNVEV (reference sequence). CDR3 length: 15 amino acids. The CDR3 DNA reads TGTGCCAGCAGTCTGTCCAGGGGGATAGGCAATGAGCAGTTCTTC. Translating it yields CASSLSRGIGNEQFF.

The chain employs TRBV5-1 and TRBJ2-1; no clear D. This CDR3 is built from 16 residues. In germline, CDR1 is SGHRS, CDR2 YFSETQ. The germline V and J ends were trimmed by 2 bases and 2 bases, with 14 bases remaining between them. This CDR3 is CASSFRPQSAYNEQFF. In DNA, the CDR3 is TGCGCCAGCAGCTTCAGACCCCAGAGCGCCTACAATGAGCAGTTCTTC.

The chain couples TRBV4-2 to TRBJ1-1, with D possibly matching TRBD1 (5 bases). Germline lookup yields CDR1 LGHNA and CDR2 YNFKEQ. Trimming removed 1 base from V and 0 bases from J, with 12 bases in between. CDR3 size: 16 residues. CDR3 sequence: CASSQVGGTVNTEAFF. In DNA, the CDR3 is TGTGCCAGCAGCCAAGTGGGTGGGACGGTGAACACTGAAGCTTTCTTT.